The clone carrying this T cell receptor (beta chain) was observed a few times. Antigen: not known. The entry originates in a study of identical twins. Overall study results and limits: The conclusions drew on cross-sectional statistical analysis instead of tracking the same donors. Possibly, invariant MAIT and iNKT cells partly confounded zero-insertion analyses.

TCRdb reprocessed the 5' RACE reads via MiXCR and lists one record per CDR3 protein. This repertoire shows 600,000 to 850,000 distinct CDR3 sequences, 15% to 20% found once; its top ten account for around 12%. The CDR3 has 13 amino acids. V shed 2 bases and J 12 bases; nucleotides not matched to a gene: 6. Germline CDR1 reads DFQATT; CDR2 reads SNEGSKA (reference sequence). Another study also made use of these data, one on T cells expressing NK-cell markers. From that study: Seven sequenced donors out of eight were HCMV-seropositive, one seronegative. Six donors carried dominant NKG2C+ clonotypes that made up roughly 1.0-7.5% of their CD8+ T cells.

This rearrangement joins TRBV20-1 to TRBJ2-1, with 11 bases fitting TRBD2. The sample consisted of PBMCs. The clonotype was recovered from a woman between 18 and 29 years old in good health. CDR3: CSARTSGGLGQFF. CDR3 nucleotide sequence: TGCAGTGCTAGAACTAGCGGGGGCTTGGGGCAGTTCTTC.